Each of the 22 T cell receptor beta chains below was sequenced from the same sample in a study of identical twins. MiXCR, applied by TCRdb to the 5' RACE reads, yields one record per CDR3 protein. The repertoire has approximately 700,000 distinct CDR3 sequences, 6.1% of them found once; the top ten carry around 1.7%. The specimen was naive T cells sorted from blood. The receptors shown here come from a man younger than 35 in good health.

Many counts were recorded for this clonotype. The rearrangement uses TRBV12-3 or TRBV12-4 and TRBJ2-2; tentatively, D is TRBD2 (6 bases). V shed 4 bases and J shed 5 bases, with 23 bases lying between them. The CDR3 totals 18 residues. The CDR3, as DNA: TGTGCCAGCAGTTCCCGGGCCCACCCAACTGGAGGGACCGGGGAGCTGTTTTTT. Amino acids: CASSSRAHPTGGTGELFF.

As concerns this clonotype: This is likely a read error, given that the CDR3 carries no conserved phenylalanine or tryptophan at its end. The chain links TRBV20-1 to TRBJ1-1, with D perhaps matching TRBD1 (6 bases). Germline V lookup: CDR1 DFQATT, CDR2 SNEGSKA (reference sequence). The CDR3 covers 12 residues. The ends were cut back, 6 bases at V and 3 bases at J, with 11 bases in the middle. The CDR3: CSAGGAYTEAFV. In DNA, the CDR3 is TGCAGTGCCGGGGGGGCTTACACTGAAGCTTTCGTT.

This clonotype was recorded at least ten times. V is TRBV5-1 and J is TRBJ1-5; D not resolved. Germline V gives CDR1 SGHRS, CDR2 YFSETQ. This CDR3 is 14 amino acids long. Trimming took 0 bases from V and 6 from J, leaving 10 bases between them. The CDR3 reads CASSLDGVGQPQHF. The CDR3 bases are TGCGCCAGCAGCTTGGACGGGGTCGGTCAGCCCCAGCATTTT. Full variable domain (outside the CDR3, taken from reference TRBV5-1 and TRBJ1-5): KAGVTQTPRYLIKTRGQQVTLSCSPISGHRSVSWYQQTPGQGLQFLFEYFSETQRNKGNFPGRFSGRQFSNSRSEMNVSTLELGDSALYLCASSLDGVGQPQHFGDGTRLSIL.

This clonotype was counted many times. The chain joins TRBV29-1 to TRBJ1-1; the D gene is possibly TRBD1 (5 bases). Trimming removed 1 base at V and 5 bases at J, with 11 bases between. CDR3 length: 13 amino acids. Germline lookup yields CDR1 SQVTM and CDR2 ANQGSEA. Here the CDR3 reads CSVEGSGVTEAFF. For the CDR3, the DNA is TGCAGCGTTGAAGGATCGGGGGTTACTGAAGCTTTCTTT.

The chain joins TRBV7-6 to TRBJ2-3; TRBD2 aligns across 8 bases. The CDR3 extends over 15 amino acids. V dropped 7 bases and J dropped 5; count of bases not matched to a gene: 11. CDR1 SGHVS and CDR2 FNYEAQ come from the germline V gene. CDR3 DNA sequence: TGTGCCAGCACCTGGACCAGCGGGAGTGGAGATACGCAGTATTTT. Encoded protein: CASTWTSGSGDTQYF.

This clonotype was counted only a few times. V usage is TRBV3-1 and J usage is TRBJ1-2, with D maybe TRBD1 (5 bases). V was cut by 4 bases and J by 1 base, with 13 bases left in between. Per the germline V gene, CDR1 is LGHDT and CDR2 is YNNKEL (reference sequence). The length of the CDR3 is 15 residues. Here the CDR3 reads CASSPLAGDNYGYTF. The CDR3 DNA is TGTGCCAGCAGCCCCTTGGCGGGGGATAACTATGGCTACACCTTC. Filled out from reference TRBV3-1 and TRBJ1-2, the complete variable domain reads DTAVSQTPKYLVTQMGNDKSIKCEQNLGHDTMYWYKQDSKKFLKIMFSYNNKELIINETVPNRFSPKSPDKAHLNLHINSLELGDSAVYFCASSPLAGDNYGYTFGSGTRLTVV.

This clonotype was counted ten times or more. The chain links TRBV6-5 to TRBJ2-1, with D possibly TRBD1 on 6 matching bases. The V and J ends lost 0 bases and 5 bases respectively, with 8 bases between them. The germline gives CDR1 MNHEY, CDR2 SVGAGI. The CDR3 covers 14 residues. DNA for the CDR3: TGTGCCAGCAGTTACTCTCCAGGGGACAATGAGCAGTTCTTC. Its translation: CASSYSPGDNEQFF.

This clonotype has a handful of counts. The CDR3 coding sequence is TGCGCCAGCAGCTTTGGGGGGCGAGGGAACACTGAAGCTTTCTTT. As protein: CASSFGGRGNTEAFF. The chain recombines TRBV5-1 with TRBJ1-1, with TRBD1 as a possible D gene (6 bases). The CDR3 sequence is 15 residues long. Trimming removed 2 bases at V and 1 base at J, with 12 bases between. Germline assignment: CDR1 SGHRS and CDR2 YFSETQ.

This rearrangement joins TRBV5-5 to TRBJ2-5; TRBD2 is a possible D gene (6 bases). Germline lookup yields CDR1 SGHKS and CDR2 YYEKEE (reference sequence). V lost 0 bases, J lost 5 bases, and 11 bases lay in between. This CDR3 is built from 14 residues. CDR3 sequence: CASSLDVGTETQYF. The CDR3 nucleotides read TGTGCCAGCAGCTTGGATGTAGGGACTGAGACCCAGTACTTC.

This clonotype was seen many times. This chain links TRBV7-2 with TRBJ2-5, with a weak D call TRBD2 (5 bases). CDR1 SGHTA and CDR2 FQGNSA come from the germline V gene. V was pared by 4 bases and J by 4 bases, with 16 bases between. CDR3 length: 15 residues. The CDR3 sequence: CASSSRVWGTETQYF. The CDR3 nucleotides are TGTGCCAGCAGCTCGCGGGTTTGGGGAACAGAGACCCAGTACTTC.

The chain is built from TRBV11-2 and TRBJ2-1; D is perhaps TRBD1 (5 bases). The CDR3 totals 12 residues. The V end was cut by 5 bases, the J end by 5 bases, with 7 bases between. Per the germline V gene, CDR1 is SGHAT and CDR2 is FQNNGV. The CDR3 reads CASSADNNEQFF. For the CDR3, the DNA is TGTGCCAGCAGCGCGGACAACAATGAGCAGTTCTTC.

V is TRBV29-1 and J is TRBJ2-2; no clear D gene. Looked up from germline, CDR1 is SQVTM and CDR2 is ANQGSEA. V gave up 7 bases and J gave up 7 bases, with 16 bases separating them. CDR3 length: 13 amino acids. The chain's CDR3 is CSGDLWPDGELFF. The CDR3 bases are TGCAGCGGCGATCTCTGGCCTGACGGGGAGCTGTTTTTT.

Comments on this clonotype: A junction end diverges from the germline sequence, so it may reflect a read error. This chain connects TRBV7-6 to TRBJ2-1, with D perhaps TRBD1 (6 bases). The germline V gene encodes CDR1 SGHVS and CDR2 FNYEAQ. The CDR3 covers 16 residues. This chain's CDR3 is CASSLVRGTSHNEQFF. The CDR3 DNA reads TGTGCCAGCAGCTTAGTAAGGGGGACCTCCCACAATGAGCAGTTCTTC.

The chain combines TRBV7-6 with TRBJ2-7, with D possibly matching TRBD1 (5 bases). The V end was cut by 4 bases, the J end by 0 bases, with 19 bases between. Per germline, CDR1 SGHVS and CDR2 FNYEAQ. The CDR3 runs to 17 residues. CDR3 sequence: CASSSGPGQGASYEQYV. Written as DNA, the CDR3 is TGTGCCAGCAGCTCGGGTCCCGGGCAGGGTGCCTCCTACGAGCAGTACGTC.

The chain has TRBV12-3 or TRBV12-4 and TRBJ1-4; D is undetermined. CDR3 length: 14 amino acids. V gave up 6 bases and J gave up 7 bases, with 15 bases separating them. The CDR3: CASSQDTPVEKLFF. The CDR3 region has the DNA TGTGCCAGCAGCCAGGATACACCTGTTGAAAAACTGTTTTTT.

This clonotype was seen ten or more times. The chain uses TRBV10-3 and TRBJ2-3; a weak D match, TRBD2 (5 bases). Trimming left V 0 bases short and J 4 bases short, with 14 bases between. This CDR3 comprises 16 residues. The germline CDR1 and CDR2 sequences are ENHRY and SYGVKD. The DNA of the CDR3 is TGTGCCATCAGTGAGTCGACTTCGGGGATCGCAGATACGCAGTATTTT. Amino acid sequence: CAISESTSGIADTQYF.

In this sample, this clonotype turned up many times. In nucleotides, the CDR3 is TGCAGTGCTTCCTCGGGAGGGCCGAAAGAGACCCAGTACTTC. Translating it yields CSASSGGPKETQYF. This sequence joins TRBV20-1 and TRBJ2-5; TRBD2 matches 8 bases. The CDR3 is made up of 14 amino acids. V was pared by 5 bases and J by 3 bases, with 8 bases of the junction left unmatched. Germline V gene sequence: CDR1 DFQATT, CDR2 SNEGSKA (reference sequence).

With regard to this clonotype: Lacking the conserved final phenylalanine or tryptophan, this CDR3 likely reflects a read error. CDR3 sequence (DNA): TGTGCCACCAGTGACTTGCGCACAGATACGCAGTATTTA. It specifies CATSDLRTDTQYL. The chain couples TRBV24-1 to TRBJ2-3; D is uncertain. The V gene's germline CDR1 is KGHDR and CDR2 SFDVKD. The CDR3 length is 13 residues. Deletions cut 4 bases from V and 1 base from J, with 5 bases between.

This clonotype was observed a few times. A single base separates this from a much larger clone, so it may be a read error. This rearrangement joins TRBV2 to TRBJ2-2, with D unclear. In germline, CDR1 is SNHLY, CDR2 FYNNEI. The CDR3 is 14 amino acids. The germline V and J ends were trimmed by 7 bases and 0 bases, with 9 bases remaining between them. CDR3 sequence reads: CASIPTANTGELFF. CDR3 coding DNA: TGTGCCAGCATCCCGACCGCGAACACCGGGGAGCTGTTTTTT.

Regarding this clonotype: This clone may be a read error of a much larger clone one base away. The CDR3 ends on some other residue instead of the conserved phenylalanine or tryptophan, so this is likely a read error. The genes are TRBV5-1 and TRBJ1-1; no clear D. The CDR3 loop spans 15 amino acids. Germline CDR1 and CDR2: SGHRS and YFSETQ. Trimming cost V 1 base and J 1 base, with 11 bases left between them. The CDR3 DNA follows: TGCGCCAGCAGCTTGAGGCAGATAGAGAACACTGAAGCTTTCTGT. Residues: CASSLRQIENTEAFC.

This clonotype was found many times. The rearrangement links TRBV7-2 to TRBJ2-2, with unresolved D. Trimming left V 5 bases short and J 4 bases short, with 8 bases between. The CDR3 loop spans 13 amino acids. The germline V gene has CDR1 SGHTA and CDR2 FQGNSA. CDR3 nucleotide sequence: TGTGCCAGCAGCCCGGCCATCACCGGGGAGCTGTTTTTT. Translation: CASSPAITGELFF.

This clonotype has just a few counts. V gene TRBV7-9 combines with J gene TRBJ1-4, with D maybe TRBD1 (6 bases). The V gene's germline CDR1 is SEHNR and CDR2 FQNEAQ (reference sequence). The CDR3 sequence is 16 residues long. V lost 2 bases, J lost 4 bases, and 14 bases lay in between. The CDR3 DNA reads as TGTGCCAGCAGCTTAAACGACAGGATTTATAATGAAAAACTGTTTTTT. Its protein product is CASSLNDRIYNEKLFF.